This passage covers 32 T cell receptor beta chains from one sample sequenced in a study of blood T cell repertoires in COVID-19. The method was immunoSEQ multiplex PCR; TCRdb's version includes in-frame clones alone and lacks a portion of them. In the table there are more than 200,000 clones, around 90% of which are singletons. The sequencing input was peripheral blood. The origin of the receptors is a man between 65 and 85 years old with acute or convalescent COVID-19.

J is TRBJ2-7 and V is TRBV10-3, with 9 bases matching TRBD2. In germline, CDR1 is ENHRY, CDR2 SYGVKD. Trimming cost V 2 bases and J 7 bases; bases outside gene matches: 12. The CDR3 consists of 16 residues. The chain's CDR3 is CAISEGVLAGGMEQYF. The CDR3 nucleotides are TGTGCCATCAGTGAGGGAGTACTAGCGGGCGGGATGGAGCAGTACTTC.

V usage is TRBV7-2 and J usage is TRBJ2-7; 9 bases match TRBD2. V shed 5 bases, J shed 1 base, and the junction held 12 bases outside the gene matches. CDR3 length: 17 residues. The germline V gene encodes CDR1 SGHTA and CDR2 FQGNSA. CDR3 protein: CASSPRGASGGSYEQYF. The CDR3 nucleotides read TGTGCCAGCAGCCCTCGTGGAGCAAGCGGGGGGTCCTACGAGCAGTACTTC.

The chain carries TRBV12-5 and TRBJ2-5, with 11 bases aligning to TRBD2. Trimming cost V 4 bases and J 5 bases; bases outside gene matches: 12. This CDR3 comprises 17 residues. Germline V gene sequence: CDR1 LGHNT, CDR2 FRNRAP. CDR3 DNA: TGTGCTAGTGGTTCCCCTGGTAGCGGGAGGGCCGACGAGACCCAGTACTTC. Protein sequence: CASGSPGSGRADETQYF.

This clone occurred a few times. V usage is TRBV5-1 and J usage is TRBJ2-7, with TRBD2 identical over 7 bases. The V gene end was trimmed by 4 bases and the J gene end by 6 bases; junction bases not matched to a gene: 4. The CDR3 spans 12 residues. CDR1 is SGHRS and CDR2 is YFSETQ in the germline V gene. The CDR3 DNA sequence: TGCGCCAGCAGCGCGGGGGTTCGCGAGCAGTACTTC. Translated: CASSAGVREQYF.

The rearrangement uses TRBV11-2 and TRBJ2-2, with 7 bases that match TRBD2. The CDR3 has 15 amino acids. Germline CDR1 reads SGHAT; CDR2 reads FQNNGV. The ends lost 5 bases at V and 7 bases at J; junction bases unmatched: 10. Here the CDR3 DNA reads TGTGCCAGCAGCCTCACCGGGCCGGGAGGCGGGGAGCTGTTTTTT. Protein sequence: CASSLTGPGGGELFF. The full variable domain, its missing parts supplied by reference TRBV11-2 and TRBJ2-2, is EAGVAQSPRYKIIEKRQSVAFWCNPISGHATLYWYQQILGQGPKLLIQFQNNGVVDDSQLPKDRFSAERLKGVDSTLKIQPAKLEDSAVYLCASSLTGPGGGELFFGEGSRLTVL.

This clone occurred a few times. The chain is built from TRBV7-2 and TRBJ2-3, with D possibly TRBD1 on 5 matching bases. Germline V gene data show CDR1 as SGHTA and CDR2 as FQGNSA. With 2 bases removed from V and 5 bases from J, the gap between germline ends came to 11 bases. This CDR3 is 14 amino acids long. The CDR3 loop is CASSLNRPGDTQYF. DNA for the CDR3: TGTGCCAGCAGCTTAAACAGGCCGGGAGATACGCAGTATTTT.

The V and J genes are TRBV7-2 and TRBJ2-1; 7 bases map to TRBD2. Unmatched junction bases numbered 12, after V lost 4 bases and J lost 0 bases. The CDR3 extends over 18 amino acids. Germline V gene lookup returns CDR1 SGHTA and CDR2 FQGNSA. CDR3 region: CASSSPIAGGSSYNEQFF. The DNA of the CDR3 is TGTGCCAGCAGCTCCCCCATAGCGGGTGGGAGCTCCTACAATGAGCAGTTCTTC.

V is TRBV3-1 (or the pseudogene TRBV3-2) and J is TRBJ1-1; D is unclear. The CDR3 is 12 residues long. Deletions cut 1 base from V and 5 bases from J, with 5 bases between. The V gene's germline CDR1 is LGHDT and CDR2 YNNKEL (reference sequence). The CDR3 protein is CASSQGRTEAFF. The CDR3 bases are TGTGCCAGCAGCCAAGGGAGAACTGAAGCTTTCTTT.

This chain connects TRBV6-5 to TRBJ1-1; possible D gene TRBD1, 5 bases. V lost 5 bases and J lost 7, with 14 bases in between. CDR1 is MNHEY, CDR2 SVGAGI, per germline. This CDR3 has 13 residues. In DNA form, the CDR3 reads TGTGCCAGCAGTATACAACAGGATGGTGAAGCTTTCTTT. Its translation is CASSIQQDGEAFF.

This clone has only one observation. As DNA, the CDR3 is TGTGCCAGCTCACCACGGGTCGGGACTAGCGGGGACTCCTACGAGCAGTACTTC. It codes for CASSPRVGTSGDSYEQYF. The chain has TRBV18 and TRBJ2-7; TRBD2 matches at 13 bases. Germline V gene lookup returns CDR1 KGHSH and CDR2 LQKENI. The V and J ends lost 1 base and 0 bases, in that order; junction bases with no gene match: 6. The CDR3 is made up of 18 amino acids.

The rearrangement uses TRBV7-2 and TRBJ1-1; D is undetermined. Germline CDR1 SGHTA, CDR2 FQGNSA. V was clipped by 1 base and J by 8 bases, with 11 bases between them. This CDR3 spans 13 amino acids. The CDR3 nucleotides read TGTGCCAGCAGCTTAGGGGCCAGCCCAGAAGCTTTCTTT. Its translation is CASSLGASPEAFF. Based on the CDR3 plus reference TRBV7-2 and TRBJ1-1, the full variable domain is GAGVSQSPSNKVTEKGKDVELRCDPISGHTALYWYRQSLGQGLEFLIYFQGNSAPDKSGLPSDRFSAERTGGSVSTLTIQRTQQEDSAVYLCASSLGASPEAFFGQGTRLTVV.

This clone appeared many times. The chain combines TRBV20-1 with TRBJ2-7; TRBD1 matches at 8 bases. The junction had 10 bases not matched to a gene; V was cut back by 3 bases and J by 0 bases. Germline V lookup: CDR1 DFQATT, CDR2 SNEGSKA (reference sequence). This CDR3 region has 16 residues. CDR3: CSASFFNRGISYEQYF. The CDR3 region has the DNA TGCAGTGCTAGTTTTTTCAACAGGGGGATCTCCTACGAGCAGTACTTC.

The chain carries TRBV4-2 and TRBJ1-5; D may be TRBD1 (6 bases). V was clipped by 4 bases and J by 7 bases, with 11 bases between them. This CDR3 has 13 residues. Germline lookup yields CDR1 LGHNA and CDR2 YNFKEQ. The CDR3 is CASSRGGVQPQHF. The CDR3 DNA sequence: TGTGCCAGCAGCCGAGGGGGGGTCCAGCCCCAGCATTTT.

The CDR3 region is CASSSQGPGGYTF. In nucleotides, the CDR3 is TGTGCCAGCAGTTCACAGGGACCTGGCGGCTACACCTTC. The J gene is TRBJ1-2, the V gene TRBV27, with a possible D match to TRBD1 (6 bases). The length of the CDR3 is 13 residues. Trimming stripped 4 bases from V and 8 bases from J, with 14 bases between. Germline CDR1 reads MNHEY; CDR2 reads SMNVEV (reference sequence).

The chain uses TRBV4-3 and TRBJ2-7, with TRBD1 matching 8 bases. The CDR3 has 16 amino acids. Germline loops: CDR1 LGHNA, CDR2 YSLEER. The V gene end was trimmed by 2 bases and the J gene end by 6 bases; junction bases not matched to a gene: 12. This CDR3 is CASSQNQGASRGEQYF. Here the CDR3 DNA reads TGCGCCAGCAGCCAAAACCAGGGGGCGAGTCGTGGCGAGCAGTACTTC.

The chain joins TRBV14 to TRBJ1-2, with 8 nucleotides matching TRBD1. This CDR3 comprises 14 residues. Trimming cost V 2 bases and J 6 bases; bases outside gene matches: 5. Germline V lookup: CDR1 SGHDN, CDR2 FVKESK. The CDR3 is CASSQTRTGNGYTF. The CDR3 bases are TGTGCCAGCAGCCAAACTAGGACAGGGAATGGCTACACCTTC.

This rearrangement joins TRBV29-1 to TRBJ1-2; D is unclear. Trimming stripped 5 bases from V and 7 bases from J, with 11 bases between. The germline CDR1 and CDR2 sequences are SQVTM and ANQGSEA. The CDR3 has 11 amino acids. CDR3 residues: CSVFSFRGYTF. In DNA form, the CDR3 reads TGCAGCGTTTTTTCTTTTCGTGGCTACACCTTC.

This rearrangement joins TRBV12-5 to TRBJ2-1, with TRBD1 identical over 8 bases. The CDR3 is made up of 14 amino acids. The V gene's germline CDR1 is LGHNT and CDR2 FRNRAP. Germline trimming cut 6 bases from V and 7 bases from J; bases unmatched to any gene: 8. The CDR3 DNA follows: TGTGCTAGTGGCGGGACAGGCCTTATGAATGAGCAGTTCTTC. This sequence encodes CASGGTGLMNEQFF. Filled out from reference TRBV12-5 and TRBJ2-1, the complete variable domain reads DARVTQTPRHKVTEMGQEVTMRCQPILGHNTVFWYRQTMMQGLELLAYFRNRAPLDDSGMPKDRFSAEMPDATLATLKIQPSEPRDSAVYFCASGGTGLMNEQFFGPGTRLTVL.

The chain employs TRBV6-5 and TRBJ2-4, with TRBD2 matching 14 bases. This CDR3 has 13 amino acids. Germline V lookup: CDR1 MNHEY, CDR2 SVGAGI. V lost 5 bases and J lost 16; bases outside the gene matches: 7. CDR3 in DNA: TGTGCCAGCAGTAAGGGACTAGCGGGGGACGTATACTTC. As protein: CASSKGLAGDVYF.

The chain employs TRBV19 and TRBJ2-3, with 9 bases fitting TRBD2. Trimming removed 4 bases from V and 6 bases from J; junction bases left unmatched: 11. Germline-derived CDR1 and CDR2 are LNHDA and SQIVND (reference sequence). The CDR3 is 16 residues long. The CDR3 bases are TGTGCCAGTAGTACTGGGGGCGGGAGGGCCGTGGATACGCAGTATTTT. It translates to CASSTGGGRAVDTQYF.

This chain uses TRBV5-6 with TRBJ1-2; 12 nucleotides line up with TRBD1. The ends lost 3 bases at V and 6 bases at J; junction bases unmatched: 3. The CDR3 is made up of 14 amino acids. In germline, CDR1 is SGHDT, CDR2 YYEEEE. CDR3 residues: CASSWGQGANGYTF. CDR3 bases: TGTGCCAGCAGCTGGGGACAGGGGGCTAATGGCTACACCTTC.

The chain combines TRBV10-1 with TRBJ2-7; TRBD1 is a possible D gene (8 bases). The CDR3 sequence is 21 residues long. The V gene's germline CDR1 is WNHNN and CDR2 SYGVQD (reference sequence). V dropped 5 bases and J dropped 0 bases, with 32 bases sitting between them. The CDR3 DNA is TGCGCCAGCAGTCCGGACAGGGACTCCCCTGGGGAGCGGGAAACCTCCTACGAGCAGTACTTC. This translates into CASSPDRDSPGERETSYEQYF.

The V call is TRBV5-1, the J call TRBJ2-3; 10 bases are a match to TRBD2. CDR1 and CDR2 from the germline V gene are SGHRS and YFSETQ. The CDR3 is made up of 17 amino acids. J gave up 0 bases and V 3 bases, and 7 bases lay outside the gene matches. CDR3 sequence reads: CASSWPILAGSTDTQYF. The DNA for the CDR3 is TGCGCCAGCAGCTGGCCTATACTAGCGGGAAGCACAGATACGCAGTATTTT.

The gene calls are TRBV28 and TRBJ2-3; 10 bases align to TRBD1. Germline V gene lookup returns CDR1 MDHEN and CDR2 SYDVKM. V lost 6 bases, J lost 3 bases, and 9 bases stayed unmatched. CDR3 length: 16 residues. The CDR3 is CASSPRRTGGTDTQYF. DNA of the CDR3: TGTGCCAGCAGCCCTCGACGGACAGGGGGAACAGATACGCAGTATTTT. Full variable domain (missing parts from reference TRBV28 and TRBJ2-3): DVKVTQSSRYLVKRTGEKVFLECVQDMDHENMFWYRQDPGLGLRLIYFSYDVKMKEKGDIPEGYSVSREKKERFSLILESASTNQTSMYLCASSPRRTGGTDTQYFGPGTRLTVL.

V and J are TRBV5-4 and TRBJ2-5, with 8 positions matching TRBD2. Germline V CDR1 and CDR2: SGHNT, YYREEE (reference sequence). The V and J ends lost 2 bases and 5 bases, in that order; junction bases with no gene match: 8. CDR3 length equals 15 residues. The CDR3 region is CASSFRAGVGETQYF. As DNA, the CDR3 is TGTGCCAGCAGCTTCCGAGCGGGAGTTGGTGAGACCCAGTACTTC.

The genes are TRBV5-1 and TRBJ2-7; possibly TRBD2 for D (5 bases). Trimming took off 2 bases at V and 6 bases at J, with 15 bases between the two ends. The germline V gene has CDR1 SGHRS and CDR2 YFSETQ. The CDR3 contains 14 residues. CDR3 residues: CASSFSGLSGEQYF. The CDR3, as DNA: TGCGCCAGCAGCTTTTCGGGGTTATCAGGCGAGCAGTACTTC. Full variable domain (missing parts from reference TRBV5-1 and TRBJ2-7): KAGVTQTPRYLIKTRGQQVTLSCSPISGHRSVSWYQQTPGQGLQFLFEYFSETQRNKGNFPGRFSGRQFSNSRSEMNVSTLELGDSALYLCASSFSGLSGEQYFGPGTRLTVT.

The rearrangement links TRBV7-2 to TRBJ2-7; 7 positions agree with TRBD2. Per the germline V gene, CDR1 is SGHTA and CDR2 is FQGNSA. The CDR3 contains 14 residues. Trimming removed 0 bases from V and 1 base from J; junction bases left unmatched: 0. CDR3 DNA sequence: TGTGCCAGCAGCTTAGCGGGGGGGTCCTACGAGCAGTACTTC. Translating gives CASSLAGGSYEQYF.

V gene TRBV5-4 combines with J gene TRBJ2-3; the match to TRBD1 covers 8 bases. The CDR3 has 14 amino acids. From germline, CDR1 is SGHNT and CDR2 YYREEE (reference sequence). J was trimmed by 5 bases and V by 1 base; bases with no gene match: 3. DNA for the CDR3: TGTGCCAGCAGCTTGCAGGGGGCAGGAGATACGCAGTATTTT. Translated, it gives CASSLQGAGDTQYF.

This chain joins TRBV27 and TRBJ1-2; a weak D match, TRBD1 (5 bases). With 7 bases removed from V and 1 base from J, the gap between germline ends came to 19 bases. This CDR3 is 16 amino acids long. Germline lookup yields CDR1 MNHEY and CDR2 SMNVEV (reference sequence). The CDR3 sequence: CASMRTTNYLNYGYTF. DNA for the CDR3: TGTGCCAGCATGAGGACAACGAATTACCTTAACTATGGCTACACCTTC.

The chain combines TRBV6-6 with TRBJ2-2; a weak D match, TRBD1 (5 bases). CDR1 MNHNY and CDR2 SVGAGI come from the germline V gene (reference sequence). The CDR3 sequence is 14 residues long. Between the trimmed V and J ends, which lost 4 bases and 4 bases, there was a span of 10 bases. CDR3 nucleotides: TGTGCCAGCAGTTTGACGCAGGGCACCGGGGAGCTGTTTTTT. It specifies CASSLTQGTGELFF.

This sequence joins TRBV7-8 and TRBJ1-5; D not resolved. V was cut by 2 bases and J by 6 bases, with 8 bases left in between. This CDR3 spans 13 amino acids. Germline lookup yields CDR1 SGHVS and CDR2 FQNEAQ. Written as DNA, the CDR3 is TGTGCCAGCAGCTTATTCGGTACTCAGCCCCAGCATTTT. Its protein is CASSLFGTQPQHF. Full variable domain (rest looked up from reference TRBV7-8 and TRBJ1-5): GAGVSQSPRYKVAKRGQDVALRCDPISGHVSLFWYQQALGQGPEFLTYFQNEAQLDKSGLPSDRFFAERPEGSVSTLKIQRTQQEDSAVYLCASSLFGTQPQHFGDGTRLSIL.

The count of this clone is one. J is TRBJ2-2 and V is TRBV4-2, with D possibly matching TRBD2 (5 bases). From germline, CDR1 is LGHNA and CDR2 YNFKEQ. Trimming removed 0 bases from V and 5 bases from J, with 10 bases in between. The CDR3 runs to 15 residues. CDR3 residues: CASSQDWTETGELFF. The CDR3 region has the DNA TGTGCCAGCAGCCAAGATTGGACTGAGACCGGGGAGCTGTTTTTT.